The 2 T cell receptor beta chains listed next were all sequenced from one sample in a study of T cells in tuberculosis. TCRdb keeps only in-frame clones here, not all; method: immunoSEQ multiplex PCR. The top ten clones hold approximately 8.1% of a sample with around 33,000 clones, 92% of them seen once. Sequenced material: PBMCs. The origin of the receptors is a donor aged 10-35 years with latent tuberculosis or without tuberculosis infection. Some clones in this sample may be carry-over from other donors' samples.

The chain links TRBV19 to TRBJ1-2, with 7 bases that match TRBD1. The germline V gene encodes CDR1 LNHDA and CDR2 SQIVND (reference sequence). Unmatched junction bases numbered 3, after V lost 4 bases and J lost 1 base. The CDR3 has 14 residues. The CDR3 nucleotides are TGTGCCAGTAGTAGGGGACAGATTAACTATGGCTACACCTTC. Amino acid sequence: CASSRGQINYGYTF.

In this sample, this clone turned up a few times. The V and J genes are TRBV6-6 and TRBJ1-3; no reliable D call. Trimming cost V 9 bases and J 3 bases, with 6 bases left between them. Germline assignment: CDR1 MNHNY and CDR2 SVGAGI (reference sequence). CDR3 length equals 11 residues. CDR3 sequence (DNA): TGTGCCAGTCACGGTGGAAACACCATATATTTT. This sequence encodes CASHGGNTIYF.